Below are 10 T cell receptor beta chains sequenced from a single sample in a study of metastatic and nonmetastatic thyroid tumors. Through MiXCR, TCRdb re-clonotyped the PCR reads. The sample has tens of thousands of clones; roughly 13% are singletons. Patients had received no treatment of any kind before thyroid surgery. The sequenced sample consisted of blood. Source of these receptors: a female donor with papillary thyroid cancer or a benign thyroid nodule (not recorded which). Some clones in this sample may be carry-over from other donors' samples.

This clone came up many times. V gene TRBV11-2 combines with J gene TRBJ2-7; TRBD1 aligns across 7 bases. The CDR3 sequence is 15 residues long. The trim removed 3 bases at V and 0 bases at J, leaving 5 bases unmatched. The germline gives CDR1 SGHAT, CDR2 FQNNGV. In DNA, the CDR3 is TGTGCCAGCAGCTTGAGGACAGGCCTCTCCTACGAGCAGTACTTC. This sequence encodes CASSLRTGLSYEQYF.

This clone was picked up many times. The J gene is TRBJ2-6, the V gene TRBV19; maybe TRBD2 (6 bases). The length of the CDR3 is 18 residues. The V end was cut by 5 bases, the J end by 0 bases, with 17 bases between. Germline V lookup: CDR1 LNHDA, CDR2 SQIVND (reference sequence). This chain's CDR3 is CASSPGRGVLSGANVLTF. The CDR3 DNA is TGTGCCAGTAGTCCCGGGCGGGGAGTGCTCTCTGGGGCCAACGTCCTGACTTTC.

This clone was picked up many times. V is TRBV4-3 and J is TRBJ2-3, with TRBD2 matching over 10 bases. CDR1 and CDR2 from the germline V gene are LGHNA and YSLEER. The V segment lost 0 bases and the J segment 4 bases; nucleotides outside the gene matches: 13. There are 19 residues in the CDR3. This chain's CDR3 is CASSQDPGASGSQPDTQYF. The CDR3 bases are TGCGCCAGCAGCCAAGATCCAGGGGCTAGCGGGAGCCAGCCAGATACGCAGTATTTT.

The genes are TRBV6-1 and TRBJ2-6; tentatively, D is TRBD1 (6 bases). The V and J ends lost 6 bases and 4 bases respectively, with 10 bases between them. Germline assignment: CDR1 MNHNS and CDR2 SASEGT. CDR3 length: 14 residues. For the CDR3, the DNA is TGTGCCAGCAGAACAGGGACCGGGGCCAACGTCCTGACTTTC. Protein: CASRTGTGANVLTF.

This clone was found many times. The J gene is TRBJ1-5, the V gene TRBV6-2 or TRBV6-3; D is perhaps TRBD1 (5 bases). Germline V gives CDR1 MNHEY, CDR2 SVGEGT. The CDR3 length is 15 residues. Trimming pared 5 bases from V and 0 bases from J, leaving 11 bases between. Here the CDR3 reads CASSRGRDSNQPQHF. The CDR3 nucleotides are TGTGCCAGCAGTCGGGGGAGGGATAGCAATCAGCCCCAGCATTTT.

The gene calls are TRBV6-1 and TRBJ2-5; 7 positions match TRBD1. Trimming cost V 6 bases and J 0 bases; bases outside gene matches: 7. The germline V gene has CDR1 MNHNS and CDR2 SASEGT. The CDR3 contains 15 residues. CDR3 residues: CASSYTGAHQETQYF. DNA of the CDR3: TGTGCCAGCAGCTATACAGGGGCCCACCAAGAGACCCAGTACTTC.

At least ten counts were recorded for this clone. The chain uses TRBV12-3 or TRBV12-4 and TRBJ2-2; D not resolved. The CDR3 consists of 11 residues. V was shortened by 3 bases and J by 6 bases, with 2 bases between the two germline ends. The CDR3 DNA reads as TGTGCCAGCAGTTTCGCCGGGGAGCTGTTTTTT. It specifies CASSFAGELFF.

A remark on this clone: Being one base from a much bigger clone, this may be a read error. This rearrangement joins TRBV5-6 to TRBJ2-1, with D tentatively TRBD1 or TRBD2 (5 bases each). Looked up from germline, CDR1 is SGHDT and CDR2 is YYEEEE. The CDR3 has 15 amino acids. CDR3 DNA sequence: TGTGCCAGCATCTTGGAACCCATAGAGGGGTCTGAGCAGTTCTTC. Protein product: CASILEPIEGSEQFF.

The chain recombines TRBV27 with TRBJ1-1; weak D call: TRBD1 (5 bases). CDR1 and CDR2 (germline): MNHEY, SMNVEV (reference sequence). The CDR3 spans 14 residues. V shed 3 bases and J shed 2 bases, with 10 bases lying between them. As DNA, the CDR3 is TGTGCCAGCAGTTTTTCAGGGAGAAACACTGAAGCTTTCTTT. It specifies CASSFSGRNTEAFF.

Many counts were recorded for this clone. For the CDR3, the DNA is TGTGCCAGCAGTACAGGGGAGCCCTACAATGAGCAGTTCTTC. Translated: CASSTGEPYNEQFF. V gene TRBV6-4 combines with J gene TRBJ2-1, with 7 bases that match TRBD1. V was clipped by 5 bases and J by 2 bases; unmatched bases: 3. The CDR3 is 14 residues long. Looked up from germline, CDR1 is MRHNA and CDR2 is SNTAGT.